A few counts support the clone carrying this T cell receptor beta chain. The source of the sample is a study of blood T cell repertoires in COVID-19. The overall study: Spain, Italy and the United States supplied samples that represented acute and convalescent COVID-19. The cDNA or gDNA used as material had been derived from T cells, B-cell-depleted T cells, or PBMCs.

Authors' analysis steps: Amplification of reference gene primers was used by the study to estimate nucleated cell counts. Produced via immunoSEQ multiplex PCR; TCRdb's table is partial and in-frame only. V, J and clone size are those of that table, while D and trimming were read from the DNA. The repertoire holds roughly 34,000 clones, with roughly three quarters as singletons. This clonotype originated in a human donor in a cohort sampled during active COVID-19. Material: peripheral blood.

CDR3 in amino acids: CASSLSPGQAAGELFF. For the CDR3, the DNA is TGCGCCAGCAGCCTCAGCCCGGGACAGGCGGCCGGGGAGCTGTTTTTT. The gene calls are TRBV4-3 and TRBJ2-2; TRBD1 aligns across 8 bases. V lost 4 bases, J lost 6 bases, and 10 bases stayed unmatched. The CDR3 consists of 16 residues. CDR1 is LGHNA, CDR2 YSLEER, per germline.